The following is a TCR beta chain sequence with its context. The antigen is undetermined. Time point meaning: week 3, after first cycle of checkpoint inhibitor. This sample stems from a study of blood T cell dynamics during melanoma immunotherapy. Overall study findings and caveats: PBMC repertoires of eventual disease-control patients split at W3 into clonality or diversity gains.

The V gene's germline CDR1 is LGHNA and CDR2 YSLEER. The ends were cut back, 2 bases at V and 1 base at J, with 6 bases in the middle. This CDR3 is 13 amino acids long. TCRdb keeps only in-frame clones here, not all; method: immunoSEQ multiplex PCR. The sample carries 25,000 to 30,000 clones, 75% to 90% recorded once. This clonotype originated in a human donor with melanoma. The chain uses TRBV4-3 and TRBJ2-7; no reliable D call. The specimen comprised blood, sampled from a patient treated with checkpoint blockade. The DNA of the CDR3 is TGCGCCAGCAGCCAATACTCTTCCTACGAGCAGTACTTC. Translation gives CASSQYSSYEQYF.